This TCR beta chain was sequenced for a study of cytomegalovirus exposure and HLA in healthy donors. The study, taken as a whole, reports: Cytomegalovirus status was reportedly diagnosed by the classifier with high specificity and sensitivity. Rarity characterized most TCR sequences, yet some public TCRs appeared in many donors.

Regarding this clone: Antigen: not known.

Sequencing was performed with immunoSEQ multiplex PCR; in TCRdb, only in-frame clones are kept and a portion is missing. The sample lists roughly 120,000 clones; more than 70% were seen once. Per germline, CDR1 SQVTM and CDR2 ANQGSEA. V was clipped by 5 bases and J by 15 bases; unmatched bases: 15. The CDR3 has 13 amino acids. Separation from the 666-subject first cohort characterized the 120-subject validation cohort, to which the donors belonged. The sample comprised PBMCs. V is TRBV29-1 and J is TRBJ2-1; TRBD2 agrees at 8 bases. The TCR sequence derives from a man between 18 and 35 years old in good health and CMV-seronegative. In nucleotides, the CDR3 is TGCAGCGTTTCTGAACGGGGGGGCCTGGGAGCGTTCTTC. Translating it yields CSVSERGGLGAFF.